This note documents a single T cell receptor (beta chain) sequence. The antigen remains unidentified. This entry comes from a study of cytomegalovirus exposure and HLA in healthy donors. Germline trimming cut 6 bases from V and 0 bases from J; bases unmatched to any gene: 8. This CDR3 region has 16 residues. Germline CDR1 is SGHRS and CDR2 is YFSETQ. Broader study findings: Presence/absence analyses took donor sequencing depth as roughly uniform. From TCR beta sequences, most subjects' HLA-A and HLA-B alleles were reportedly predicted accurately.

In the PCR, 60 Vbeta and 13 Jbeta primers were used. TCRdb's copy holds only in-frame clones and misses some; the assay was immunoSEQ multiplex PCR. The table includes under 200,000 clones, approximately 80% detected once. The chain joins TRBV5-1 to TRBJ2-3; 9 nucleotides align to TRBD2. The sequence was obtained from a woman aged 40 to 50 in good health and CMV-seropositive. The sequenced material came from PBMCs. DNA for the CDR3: TGCGCCAGCACTAGGGCGGGAGGGCCGAGCACAGATACGCAGTATTTT. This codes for CASTRAGGPSTDTQYF.